Each of the 7 T cell receptor beta chains below was sequenced from the same sample in a study of blood T cell repertoires in COVID-19. The protocol was immunoSEQ multiplex PCR, while the TCRdb copy is restricted to in-frame clones and leaves out a portion. The sample yields roughly 150,000 clones, around 84% seen once. The sequenced sample was peripheral blood. All receptors come from a woman aged 45-65 years in a cohort sampled during active or convalescent COVID-19.

The V and J genes are TRBV6-4 and TRBJ1-2, with 7 bases that match TRBD1. CDR3 length: 15 residues. Germline V lookup: CDR1 MRHNA, CDR2 SNTAGT. V lost 7 bases to trimming and J lost 6 bases; unmatched junction nucleotides: 14. CDR3 DNA sequence: TGTGCCAGCACCCACCGGGGGACAGACCATAATGGCTACACCTTC. It specifies CASTHRGTDHNGYTF.

V and J are TRBV29-1 and TRBJ2-1; D unresolved. The germline V gene has CDR1 SQVTM and CDR2 ANQGSEA. V gave up 0 bases and J gave up 2 bases, with 14 bases separating them. The CDR3 consists of 16 residues. CDR3 bases: TGCAGCGTTGAAGAAAGGCGGCGCCGCGCCTACAATGAGCAGTTCTTC. Its protein product is CSVEERRRRAYNEQFF.

The chain employs TRBV5-1 and TRBJ1-1, with a weak D call TRBD1 (5 bases). The CDR3 consists of 13 residues. V was trimmed by 4 bases and J by 10 bases, leaving 17 bases between them. Germline CDR1 and CDR2: SGHRS and YFSETQ. The CDR3 here is CASSAGQAERAFF. For the CDR3, the DNA is TGCGCCAGCAGCGCCGGACAAGCCGAAAGAGCTTTCTTT.

CDR3 nucleotides: TGTGCCAGCAGTTCCCCACGGACAGGGCAAGAGACCCAGTACTTC. Its protein product is CASSSPRTGQETQYF. The chain is built from TRBV6-5 and TRBJ2-5; 8 positions agree with TRBD1. Trimming at V came to 4 bases and at J to 2 bases, leaving 6 bases not matched to a gene. CDR1 and CDR2 from the germline V gene are MNHEY and SVGAGI. This CDR3 region has 15 residues.

This chain joins TRBV30 and TRBJ1-6, with 7 bases identical to TRBD1. Per germline, CDR1 GTSNPN and CDR2 SVGIG (reference sequence). The CDR3 loop spans 17 amino acids. V was pared by 7 bases and J by 1 base, with 13 bases of the junction left unmatched. The CDR3, as DNA: TGTGCCTTACTCCCCCGGGACAGCGGGTCCTATAATTCACCCCTCCACTTT. Protein: CALLPRDSGSYNSPLHF. Based on the CDR3 plus reference TRBV30 and TRBJ1-6, the full variable domain is SQTIHQWPATLVQPVGSPLSLECTVEGTSNPNLYWYRQAAGRGLQLLFYSVGIGQISSEVPQNLSASRPQDRQFILSSKKLLLSDSGFYLCALLPRDSGSYNSPLHFGNGTRLTVT.

V is TRBV27 and J is TRBJ2-3; D unclear. The CDR3 extends over 14 amino acids. Germline V gene sequence: CDR1 MNHEY, CDR2 SMNVEV (reference sequence). Trimming shortened V by 5 bases and J by 6 bases, and 15 bases separated the two germline ends. In DNA, the CDR3 is TGTGCCAGCAGTCCGTACCAACAGCCCGATACGCAGTATTTT. This translates into CASSPYQQPDTQYF.

This chain links TRBV9 with TRBJ2-2; 8 bases fit TRBD2. The V gene's germline CDR1 is SGDLS and CDR2 YYNGEE. This CDR3 spans 16 amino acids. J lost 4 bases, V lost 0 bases, and 5 bases had no gene match. The CDR3 region is CASSVAAGASTGELFF. The CDR3 DNA reads TGTGCCAGCAGCGTAGCAGCGGGGGCCTCCACCGGGGAGCTGTTTTTT.